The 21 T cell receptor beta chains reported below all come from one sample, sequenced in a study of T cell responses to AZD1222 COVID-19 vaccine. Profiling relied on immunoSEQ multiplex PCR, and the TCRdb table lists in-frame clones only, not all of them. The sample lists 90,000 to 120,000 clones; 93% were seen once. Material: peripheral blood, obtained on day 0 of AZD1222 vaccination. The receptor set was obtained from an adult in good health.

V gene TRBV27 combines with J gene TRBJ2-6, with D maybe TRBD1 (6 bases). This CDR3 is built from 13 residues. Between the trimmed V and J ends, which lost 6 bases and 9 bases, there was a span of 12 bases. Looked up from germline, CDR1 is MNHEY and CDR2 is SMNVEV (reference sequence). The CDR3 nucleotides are TGTGCCAGCAGAACACAGGGCCACAACGTCCTGACTTTC. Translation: CASRTQGHNVLTF.

CDR3 sequence (DNA): TGTGCCAGCAGCTTAAGTGAGAGACCCTACGAGCAGTACTTC. Protein product: CASSLSERPYEQYF. V usage is TRBV5-4 and J usage is TRBJ2-7; D is unclear. V lost 2 bases and J 2 bases, leaving 11 bases between the germline ends. The V gene's germline CDR1 is SGHNT and CDR2 YYREEE (reference sequence). The CDR3 loop spans 14 amino acids.

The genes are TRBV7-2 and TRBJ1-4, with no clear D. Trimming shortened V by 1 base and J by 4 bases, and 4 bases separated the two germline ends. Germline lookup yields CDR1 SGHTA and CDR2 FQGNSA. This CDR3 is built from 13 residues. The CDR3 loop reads CASSLGGNEKLFF. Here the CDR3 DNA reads TGTGCCAGCAGCTTAGGCGGTAATGAAAAACTGTTTTTT.

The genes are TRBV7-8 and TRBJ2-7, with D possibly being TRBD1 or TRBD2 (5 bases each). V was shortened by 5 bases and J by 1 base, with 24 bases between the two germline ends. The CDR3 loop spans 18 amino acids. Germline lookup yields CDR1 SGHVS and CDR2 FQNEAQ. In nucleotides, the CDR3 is TGTGCCAGCAGCCCCCCCCGATACCGGGACCATCTTTCCTACGAGCAGTACTTC. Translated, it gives CASSPPRYRDHLSYEQYF.

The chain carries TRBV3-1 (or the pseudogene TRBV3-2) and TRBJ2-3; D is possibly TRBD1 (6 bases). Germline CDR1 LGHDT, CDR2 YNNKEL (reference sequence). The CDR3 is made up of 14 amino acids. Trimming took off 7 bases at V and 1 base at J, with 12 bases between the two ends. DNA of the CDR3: TGTGCCAGCAACAAACAGGGAGGCACAGATACGCAGTATTTT. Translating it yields CASNKQGGTDTQYF.

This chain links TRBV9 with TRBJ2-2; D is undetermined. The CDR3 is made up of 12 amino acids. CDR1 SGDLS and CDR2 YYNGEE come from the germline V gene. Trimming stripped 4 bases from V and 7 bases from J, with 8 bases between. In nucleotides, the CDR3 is TGTGCCAGCAGCCCCCACGGCGGGGAGCTGTTTTTT. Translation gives CASSPHGGELFF.

This CDR3 reads CASSPPGRRTEAFF. For the CDR3, the DNA is TGTGCCAGCAGCCCACCGGGGAGGAGGACTGAAGCTTTCTTT. The chain joins TRBV7-3 to TRBJ1-1, with no clear D. Trimming took 5 bases from V and 5 from J, leaving 15 bases between them. The CDR3 runs to 14 residues. CDR1 and CDR2 (germline): SGHTA, FQGTGA.

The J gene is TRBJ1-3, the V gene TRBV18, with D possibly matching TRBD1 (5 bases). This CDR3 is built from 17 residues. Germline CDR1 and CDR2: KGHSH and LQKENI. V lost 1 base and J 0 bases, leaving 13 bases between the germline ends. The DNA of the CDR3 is TGTGCCAGCTCACCACGAGGATCAGGGAACTCTGGAAACACCATATATTTT. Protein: CASSPRGSGNSGNTIYF.

The chain's CDR3 is CASSPLRVPGNNEQFF. CDR3 nucleotide sequence: TGTGCCAGCTCACCCCTCCGGGTCCCCGGCAACAATGAGCAGTTCTTC. V gene TRBV18 combines with J gene TRBJ2-1; no reliable D call. V dropped 3 bases and J dropped 5 bases, with 17 bases sitting between them. The CDR3 is made up of 16 amino acids. CDR1 is KGHSH and CDR2 is LQKENI in the germline V gene.

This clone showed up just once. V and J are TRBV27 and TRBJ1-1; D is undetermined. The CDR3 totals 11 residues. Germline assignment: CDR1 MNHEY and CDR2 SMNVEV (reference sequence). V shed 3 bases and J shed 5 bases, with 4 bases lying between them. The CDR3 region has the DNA TGTGCCAGCAGTTTGGGAACTGAAGCTTTCTTT. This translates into CASSLGTEAFF.

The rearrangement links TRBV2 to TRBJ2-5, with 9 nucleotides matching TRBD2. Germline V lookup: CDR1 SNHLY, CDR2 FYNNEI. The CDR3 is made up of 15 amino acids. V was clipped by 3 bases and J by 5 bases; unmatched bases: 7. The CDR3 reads CASSDLREGGETQYF. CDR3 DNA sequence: TGTGCCAGCAGTGATTTGCGGGAGGGGGGGGAGACCCAGTACTTC.

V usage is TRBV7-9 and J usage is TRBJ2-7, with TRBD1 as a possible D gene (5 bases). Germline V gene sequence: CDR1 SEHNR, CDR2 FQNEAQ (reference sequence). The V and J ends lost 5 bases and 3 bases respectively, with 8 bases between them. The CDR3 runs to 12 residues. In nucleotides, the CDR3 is TGTGCCAGCAGCCTGACAGTCTACGAGCAGTACTTC. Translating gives CASSLTVYEQYF.

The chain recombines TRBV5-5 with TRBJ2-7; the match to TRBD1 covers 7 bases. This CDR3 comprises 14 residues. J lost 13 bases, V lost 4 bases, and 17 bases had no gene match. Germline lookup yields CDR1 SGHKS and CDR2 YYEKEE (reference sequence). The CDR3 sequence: CASSRSPGQRDVYF. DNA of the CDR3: TGTGCCAGCAGCCGTTCTCCGGGACAGAGGGATGTTTACTTC.

CDR3 sequence: CASSYLTSGELFF. The DNA for the CDR3 is TGTGCCAGCAGTTACCTGACTTCAGGGGAGCTGTTTTTT. The chain has TRBV6-2 or TRBV6-3 and TRBJ2-2, with D unclear. V lost 2 bases, J lost 8 bases, and 9 bases lay in between. Germline CDR1 is MNHEY and CDR2 is SVGEGT. This CDR3 has 13 residues.

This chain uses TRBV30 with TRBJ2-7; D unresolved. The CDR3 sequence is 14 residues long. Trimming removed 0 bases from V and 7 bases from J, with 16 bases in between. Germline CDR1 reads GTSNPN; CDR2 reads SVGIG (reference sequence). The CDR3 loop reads CAWSVFPKIWEQYF. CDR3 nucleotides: TGTGCCTGGAGTGTCTTCCCCAAAATATGGGAGCAGTACTTC.

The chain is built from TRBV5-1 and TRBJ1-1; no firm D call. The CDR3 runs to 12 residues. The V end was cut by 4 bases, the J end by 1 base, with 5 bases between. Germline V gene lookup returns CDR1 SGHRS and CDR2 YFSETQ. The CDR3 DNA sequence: TGCGCCAGCAGCGACCCGAACACTGAAGCTTTCTTT. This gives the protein CASSDPNTEAFF.

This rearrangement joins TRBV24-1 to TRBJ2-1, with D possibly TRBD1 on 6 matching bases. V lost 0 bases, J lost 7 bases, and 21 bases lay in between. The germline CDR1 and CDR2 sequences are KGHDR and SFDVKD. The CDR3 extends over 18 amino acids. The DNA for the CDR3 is TGTGCCACCAGTGATTTGCAAGGCGGAGACCAAGGGGGAAATGAGCAGTTCTTC. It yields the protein CATSDLQGGDQGGNEQFF.

The CDR3 bases are TGTGCCAGCAGTCAAAGTAGGGCTAATGAAAAACTGTTTTTT. Translating gives CASSQSRANEKLFF. This chain joins TRBV2 and TRBJ1-4; D gene unclear. Germline values: CDR1 SNHLY, CDR2 FYNNEI. The CDR3 runs to 14 residues. V was trimmed by 5 bases and J by 3 bases, leaving 10 bases between them. Using reference TRBV2 and TRBJ1-4 for the parts outside the CDR3, the full variable domain is EPEVTQTPSHQVTQMGQEVILRCVPISNHLYFYWYRQILGQKVEFLVSFYNNEISEKSEIFDDQFSVERPDGSNFTLKIRSTKLEDSAMYFCASSQSRANEKLFFGSGTQLSVL.

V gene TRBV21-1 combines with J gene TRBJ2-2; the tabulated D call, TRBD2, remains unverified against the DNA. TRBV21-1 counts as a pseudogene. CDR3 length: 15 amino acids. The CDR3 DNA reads TGTGCCAGCAGCAAAGGACTCTCGAACACCGGGGAGCTGTTTTTT. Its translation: CASSKGLSNTGELFF.

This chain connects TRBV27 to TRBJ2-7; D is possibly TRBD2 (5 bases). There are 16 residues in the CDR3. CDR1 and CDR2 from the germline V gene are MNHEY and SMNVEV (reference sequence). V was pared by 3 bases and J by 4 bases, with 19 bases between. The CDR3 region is CASSFRAGPGGYEQYF. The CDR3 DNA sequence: TGTGCCAGCAGTTTTAGGGCGGGCCCCGGCGGGTACGAGCAGTACTTC.

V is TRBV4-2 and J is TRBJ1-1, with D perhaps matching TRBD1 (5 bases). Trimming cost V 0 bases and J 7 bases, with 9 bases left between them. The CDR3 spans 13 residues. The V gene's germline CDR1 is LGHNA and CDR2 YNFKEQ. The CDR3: CASSQEEGYEAFF. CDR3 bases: TGTGCCAGCAGCCAAGAGGAGGGGTATGAAGCTTTCTTT.